The present TCR beta chain was sequenced within a study of cytomegalovirus exposure and HLA in healthy donors. CDR3 length: 13 amino acids. V trimming: 6 bases; J trimming: 4 bases; junction bases outside the gene matches: 5. In germline, CDR1 is SGHVS, CDR2 FQNEAQ. Amplification used 60 Vbeta primers and 13 Jbeta primers. Generated by immunoSEQ multiplex PCR, the TCRdb table keeps only in-frame clones and is missing some. The sample has about 84,000 clones; about 60% are singletons. Study outcomes and limitations: Overall, under 200 TCR beta chains were annotated as cytomegalovirus-associated. A link between a missense DCLRE1C variant and TCR beta V- and J-gene trimming emerged from a later analysis.

Unrecorded immune exposure was likely among donors, who were nominally healthy when sampled. Concerning this clone: Its antigen is unknown.

This TCR came from a woman aged 40-49 years in good health and CMV-seropositive. Sequenced: PBMCs. The chain carries TRBV7-8 and TRBJ1-2; TRBD1 matches 7 bases. The CDR3 DNA is TGTGCCAGCAGTCCAGGGGGAGTCTATGGCTACACCTTC. It codes for CASSPGGVYGYTF.